Listed here are 7 T cell receptor beta chains from one sample, sequenced in a study of CD8+CD57+ T cells in acquired aplastic anemia (dated by TCRdb to the late 2010s). The sequencer was an Illumina HiSeq 2000. Profiling of TCR beta VDJ combinations and CDR3 sequences used genomic DNA as the template. TCRdb trimmed the raw reads at Q25, called clones with MiXCR and kept productive beta chains. When rows share a CDR3 protein, they turn into one entry using the most common DNA and genes. The table for this sample lists more than 95,000 distinct CDR3 sequences; less than 50% of them were counted only once. The ten largest clones take up 2% to 3% of the sample. The patients picked for sequencing were ones in whom flow cytometry had shown an expansion of CD8+CD57+ cells. The sequenced sample was sorted CD4+, CD8+, or CD8+CD57+ T cells (not recorded which) from PBMCs. These receptors were obtained from a human donor with aplastic anemia.

The V gene is TRBV15, the J gene TRBJ2-2; tentative D call: TRBD2 (7 bases). This CDR3 spans 15 amino acids. V was trimmed by 5 bases and J by 5 bases, leaving 15 bases between them. CDR1 LNHNV and CDR2 YYDKDF come from the germline V gene (reference sequence). The CDR3 DNA is TGTGCCACCAGCGGGGGGGGCAGGGTGACCGGGGAGCTGTTTTTT. Its translation: CATSGGGRVTGELFF.

The genes are TRBV20-1 and TRBJ2-3; 10 bases align to TRBD2. The CDR3 runs to 18 residues. Germline V lookup: CDR1 DFQATT, CDR2 SNEGSKA (reference sequence). After removal of 3 bases from V and 6 bases from J, the junction contained 18 bases not matched to a gene. This chain's CDR3 is CSARGVAGGLPFSDTQYF. The CDR3 nucleotides are TGCAGTGCTAGGGGGGTAGCGGGGGGTCTACCATTTTCGGATACGCAGTATTTT.

This clonotype was seen a few times. The rearrangement joins TRBV24-1 to TRBJ2-3; no clear D gene. There are 16 residues in the CDR3. Trimming took 3 bases from V and 0 from J, leaving 12 bases between them. Germline V gene sequence: CDR1 KGHDR, CDR2 SFDVKD. The CDR3 region is CATSDPEVPSTDTQYF. CDR3 nucleotides: TGTGCCACCAGTGATCCAGAGGTTCCTAGCACAGATACGCAGTATTTT.

The chain is built from TRBV20-1 and TRBJ2-1; D is ambiguous. This CDR3 is built from 14 residues. V lost 2 bases and J lost 0, with 8 bases in between. The V gene's germline CDR1 is DFQATT and CDR2 SNEGSKA (reference sequence). CDR3 nucleotides: TGCAGTGCTAGACGTGCTATCTCCTACAATGAGCAGTTCTTC. Translated: CSARRAISYNEQFF.

This clonotype was counted between two and nine times. V gene TRBV7-7 combines with J gene TRBJ2-6, with D unclear. V was clipped by 10 bases and J by 0 bases, with 16 bases between them. Germline V lookup: CDR1 SSHAT, CDR2 FNYEAQ (reference sequence). The CDR3 extends over 16 amino acids. The CDR3 DNA reads as TGTGCCATCCTTTCGAGGCTGTACTCTGGGGCCAACGTCCTGACTTTC. Protein: CAILSRLYSGANVLTF.

The genes are TRBV10-3 and TRBJ1-5; D possibly corresponds to TRBD1 (6 bases). Trimming took off 8 bases at V and 0 bases at J, with 11 bases between the two ends. Germline lookup yields CDR1 ENHRY and CDR2 SYGVKD. The length of the CDR3 is 14 residues. In DNA, the CDR3 is TGTGCCATCTGGTCGGACAGTAGCAATCAGCCCCAGCATTTT. It encodes CAIWSDSSNQPQHF.

V and J are TRBV19 and TRBJ1-1, with D tentatively TRBD1 (5 bases). The ends were cut back, 4 bases at V and 9 bases at J, with 21 bases in the middle. Per germline, CDR1 LNHDA and CDR2 SQIVND (reference sequence). This CDR3 comprises 15 residues. DNA for the CDR3: TGTGCCAGTAGTACCGTTAGTAATGTAGACAGAAAAGCTTTCTTT. This encodes CASSTVSNVDRKAFF.